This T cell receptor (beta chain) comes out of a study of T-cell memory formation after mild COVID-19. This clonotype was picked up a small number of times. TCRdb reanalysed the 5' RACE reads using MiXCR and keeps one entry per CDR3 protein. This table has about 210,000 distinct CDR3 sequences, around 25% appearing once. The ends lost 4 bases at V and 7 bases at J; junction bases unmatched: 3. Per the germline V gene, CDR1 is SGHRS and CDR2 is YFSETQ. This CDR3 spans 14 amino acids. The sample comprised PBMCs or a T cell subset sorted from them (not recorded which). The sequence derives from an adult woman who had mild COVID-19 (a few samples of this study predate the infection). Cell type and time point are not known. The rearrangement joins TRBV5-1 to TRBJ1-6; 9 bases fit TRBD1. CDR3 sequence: CASSGGTGNSPLHF. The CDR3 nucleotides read TGCGCCAGCAGCGGCGGGACAGGGAATTCACCCCTCCACTTT.